A selection of T cell receptor beta chains follows, all from one sample in a study of blood T cell repertoires in COVID-19. TCRdb's table, derived via immunoSEQ multiplex PCR, lists solely in-frame clones and lacks some. The repertoire holds more than 200,000 clones, with approximately 80% as singletons. Sequencing input: peripheral blood. Receptors originate from a woman of 80 years or more with COVID-19, enrolled during active disease. Each CDR3 is given with its conserved first and last residue. The order of the fields is J gene, V gene, clone size, D gene, CDR3 protein, CDR3 DNA. D genes are given only for firm matches. Not every row has a clone size; where given, it reads once, few, many or a size class.

>TRBJ2-3|TRBV10-3|-|-
CAISGKRGAVSTDTQYF
TGTGCCATCAGTGGCAAACGGGGGGCCGTTAGCACAGATACGCAGTATTTT
>TRBJ2-3|TRBV6-5|-|-
CASSGGGSFKKYF
TGTGCCAGCAGCGGAGGGGGCAGTTTCAAGAAGTATTTT
>TRBJ1-6|TRBV7-2|-|-
CASSLGGGPQNSPLHF
TGTGCCAGCAGCCTCGGGGGGGGGCCTCAAAATTCACCCCTCCACTTT
>TRBJ1-1|TRBV4-3|-|-
CASSQDIRGNTEAFF
TGCGCCAGCAGCCAAGATATAAGGGGGAACACTGAAGCTTTCTTT
>TRBJ1-5|TRBV6-2/TRBV6-3|-|TRBD1
CASSPGQGQWQPQHF
TGTGCCAGCAGTCCCGGACAGGGCCAATGGCAGCCCCAGCATTTT
>TRBJ2-2|TRBV24-1|-|-
CATSDLGLSNTGELFF
TGTGCCACCAGTGATTTGGGGCTCTCGAACACCGGGGAGCTGTTTTTT
>TRBJ1-2|TRBV2|-|-
CARQGSADYGYTF
TGTGCCAGACAGGGTTCGGCAGACTATGGCTACACCTTC
>TRBJ1-4|TRBV24-1|-|-
CATQHSGGSNEKLFF
TGTGCCACCCAGCACTCAGGAGGGTCTAATGAAAAACTGTTTTTT
>TRBJ1-1|TRBV9|-|-
CASSPRPGATEAFF
TGTGCCAGCAGCCCCCGGCCAGGGGCAACTGAAGCTTTCTTT
>TRBJ2-3|TRBV6-2/TRBV6-3|few|TRBD2
CASSHSIGLAGTDTQYF
TGTGCCAGCAGTCACAGCATAGGACTAGCGGGCACAGATACGCAGTATTTT
>TRBJ1-2|TRBV14|-|-
CASSQVANYGYTF
TGTGCCAGCAGCCAAGTAGCTAACTATGGCTACACCTTC
>TRBJ2-3|TRBV5-4|-|-
CASSFQTGPTDTQYF
TGTGCCAGCAGCTTCCAGACTGGCCCCACAGATACGCAGTATTTT
>TRBJ1-1|TRBV30|-|-
CAWRFRVDTEAFF
TGTGCCTGGAGGTTCAGGGTCGACACTGAAGCTTTCTTT
>TRBJ1-2|TRBV2|-|TRBD1
CASTRQGADIYGYTF
TGTGCCAGCACAAGACAGGGTGCGGACATTTATGGCTACACCTTC
>TRBJ1-3|TRBV12-3/TRBV12-4|few|-
CASSLSDRNTIYF
TGTGCCAGCAGTTTATCCGATCGGAACACCATATATTTT
>TRBJ1-1|TRBV3-1/TRBV3-2|-|-
CASSQPGEAEAFF
TGTGCCAGCAGCCAGCCGGGGGAAGCTGAAGCTTTCTTT
>TRBJ1-5|TRBV7-7|-|TRBD1
CASSRDRDGPQHF
TGTGCTAGCAGTCGAGACAGGGACGGGCCCCAGCATTTT
>TRBJ2-7|TRBV5-6|once|-
CASSYQGGEYEQYF
TGTGCCAGCAGCTACCAGGGAGGAGAATACGAGCAGTACTTC
>TRBJ1-4|TRBV27|-|-
CASSAATNEKLFF
TGTGCCAGCAGTGCGGCAACTAATGAAAAACTGTTTTTT
>TRBJ1-4|TRBV5-1|-|-
CASSPGLSGEKLFF
TGCGCCAGCAGCCCGGGACTCTCGGGGGAAAAACTGTTTTTT
>TRBJ2-5|TRBV7-6|-|-
CASSPRQVSGETQYF
TGTGCCAGCAGCCCCCGACAGGTCTCGGGAGAGACCCAGTACTTC
>TRBJ1-2|TRBV19|-|TRBD1
CASSLPQQGAVSVGYGYTF
TGTGCCAGTAGCCTCCCCCAACAGGGGGCAGTGTCTGTTGGCTATGGCTACACCTTC
>TRBJ1-1|TRBV29-1|-|-
CSAGVGAMNTEAFF
TGCAGCGCAGGAGTGGGGGCTATGAACACTGAAGCTTTCTTT
>TRBJ1-2|TRBV28|-|TRBD1
CASSFGDRGRGYGYTF
TGTGCCAGCAGTTTTGGGGACAGAGGCCGCGGGTATGGCTACACCTTC
>TRBJ1-2|TRBV18|-|TRBD1
CASSPQGARGYTF
TGTGCCAGCTCACCGCAGGGGGCGCGTGGCTACACCTTC
>TRBJ1-2|TRBV20-1|-|-
CSASVPLSGYTF
TGCAGTGCTAGTGTCCCCCTAAGTGGCTACACCTTC
>TRBJ1-4|TRBV7-9|-|-
CASSLAMLGIANEKLFF
TGTGCCAGCAGCTTAGCTATGTTGGGCATCGCCAATGAAAAACTGTTTTTT
>TRBJ1-4|TRBV5-1|once|TRBD1
CASSLGGSLATNEKLFF
TGCGCCAGCAGCTTAGGGGGCAGCCTTGCAACTAATGAAAAACTGTTTTTT
>TRBJ1-1|TRBV30|-|-
CAWSDGGEAFF
TGTGCCTGGAGCGACGGGGGTGAAGCTTTCTTT
>TRBJ2-7|TRBV29-1|-|-
CSATLPGEQYF
TGCAGCGCGACTTTACCTGGCGAGCAGTACTTC
>TRBJ2-6|TRBV5-4|-|TRBD1
CASSLVGQAMSGANVLTF
TGTGCCAGCAGCTTGGTCGGACAGGCGATGTCTGGGGCCAACGTCCTGACTTTC
>TRBJ2-3|TRBV3-1/TRBV3-2|-|-
CASSQVRGPSTDTQYF
TGTGCCAGCAGCCAAGTGCGGGGGCCAAGCACAGATACGCAGTATTTT
>TRBJ2-2|TRBV4-1|-|-
CASSQGGSGWMNTGELFF
TGCGCCAGCAGCCAAGGAGGGTCGGGCTGGATGAACACCGGGGAGCTGTTTTTT
>TRBJ1-3|TRBV7-2|once|TRBD1
CASSLGGDRGDTIYF
TGTGCCAGCAGCTTAGGTGGGGACAGGGGGGACACCATATATTTT